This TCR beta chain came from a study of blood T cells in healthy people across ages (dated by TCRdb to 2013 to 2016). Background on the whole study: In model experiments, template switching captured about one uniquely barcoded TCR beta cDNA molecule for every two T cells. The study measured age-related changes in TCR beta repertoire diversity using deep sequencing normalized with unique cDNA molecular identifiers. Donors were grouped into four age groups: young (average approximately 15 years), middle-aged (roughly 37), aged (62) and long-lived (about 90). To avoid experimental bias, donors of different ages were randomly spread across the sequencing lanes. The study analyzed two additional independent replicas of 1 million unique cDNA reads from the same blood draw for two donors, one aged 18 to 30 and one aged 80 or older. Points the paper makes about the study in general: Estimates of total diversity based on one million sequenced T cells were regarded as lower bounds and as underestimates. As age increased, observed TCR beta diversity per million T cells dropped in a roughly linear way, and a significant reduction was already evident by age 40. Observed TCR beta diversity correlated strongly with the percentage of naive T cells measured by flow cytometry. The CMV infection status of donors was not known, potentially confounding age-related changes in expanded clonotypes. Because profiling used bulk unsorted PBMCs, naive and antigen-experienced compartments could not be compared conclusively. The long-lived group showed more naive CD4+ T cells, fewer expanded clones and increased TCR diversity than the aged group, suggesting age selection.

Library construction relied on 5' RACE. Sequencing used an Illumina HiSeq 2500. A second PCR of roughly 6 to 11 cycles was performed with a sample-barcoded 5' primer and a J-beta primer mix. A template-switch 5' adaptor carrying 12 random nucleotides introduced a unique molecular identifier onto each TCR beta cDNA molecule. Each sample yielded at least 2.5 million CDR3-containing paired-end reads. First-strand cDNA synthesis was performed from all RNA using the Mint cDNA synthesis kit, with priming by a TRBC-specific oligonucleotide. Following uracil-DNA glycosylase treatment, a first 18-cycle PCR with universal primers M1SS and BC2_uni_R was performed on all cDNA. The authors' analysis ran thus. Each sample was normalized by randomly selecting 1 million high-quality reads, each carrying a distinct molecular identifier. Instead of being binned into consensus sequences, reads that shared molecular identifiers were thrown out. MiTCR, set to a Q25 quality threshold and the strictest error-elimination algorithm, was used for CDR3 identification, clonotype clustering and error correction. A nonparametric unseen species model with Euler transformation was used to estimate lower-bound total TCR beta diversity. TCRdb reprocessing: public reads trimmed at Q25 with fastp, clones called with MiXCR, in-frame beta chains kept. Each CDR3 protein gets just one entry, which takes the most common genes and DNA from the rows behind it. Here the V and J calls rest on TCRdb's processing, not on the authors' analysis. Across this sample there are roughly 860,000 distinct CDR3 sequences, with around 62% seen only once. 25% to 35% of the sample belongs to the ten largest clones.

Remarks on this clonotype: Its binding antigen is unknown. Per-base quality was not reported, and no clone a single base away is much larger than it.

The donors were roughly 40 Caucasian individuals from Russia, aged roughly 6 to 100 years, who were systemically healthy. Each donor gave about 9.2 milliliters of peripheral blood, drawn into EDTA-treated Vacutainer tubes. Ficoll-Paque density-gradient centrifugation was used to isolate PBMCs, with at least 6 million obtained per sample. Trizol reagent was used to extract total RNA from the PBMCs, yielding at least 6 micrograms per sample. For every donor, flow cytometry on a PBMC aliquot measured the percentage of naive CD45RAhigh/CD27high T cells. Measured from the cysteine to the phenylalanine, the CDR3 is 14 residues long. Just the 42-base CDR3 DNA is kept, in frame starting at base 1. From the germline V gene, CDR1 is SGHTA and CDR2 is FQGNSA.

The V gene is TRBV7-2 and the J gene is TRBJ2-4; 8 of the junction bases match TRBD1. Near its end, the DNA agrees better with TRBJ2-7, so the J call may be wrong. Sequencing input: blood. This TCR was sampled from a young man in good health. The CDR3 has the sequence CASSFNRGNYEQYF. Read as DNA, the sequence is TGTGCCAGCAGCTTTAACAGGGGGAACTACGAGCAGTACTTC.